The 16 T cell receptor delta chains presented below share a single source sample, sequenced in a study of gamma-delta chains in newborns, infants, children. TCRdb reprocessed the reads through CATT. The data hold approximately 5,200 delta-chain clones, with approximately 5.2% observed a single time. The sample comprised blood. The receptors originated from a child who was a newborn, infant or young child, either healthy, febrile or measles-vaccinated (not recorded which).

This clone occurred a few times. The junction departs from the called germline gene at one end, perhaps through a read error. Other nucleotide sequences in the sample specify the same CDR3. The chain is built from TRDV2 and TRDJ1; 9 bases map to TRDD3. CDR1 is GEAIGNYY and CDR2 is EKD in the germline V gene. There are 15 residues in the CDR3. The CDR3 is CACDRLLGDTDKLIF. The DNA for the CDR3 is TGTGCCTGTGACCGATTACTGGGGGACACCGATAAGCTCATCTTT.

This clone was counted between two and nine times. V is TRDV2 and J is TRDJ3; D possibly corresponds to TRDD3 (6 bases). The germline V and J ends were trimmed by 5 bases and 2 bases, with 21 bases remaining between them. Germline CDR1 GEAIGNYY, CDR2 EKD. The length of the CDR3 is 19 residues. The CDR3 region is CACGSLGILAAWDTRQMFF. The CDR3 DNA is TGTGCCTGTGGCTCCCTGGGGATTCTGGCGGCCTGGGACACCCGACAGATGTTTTTC.

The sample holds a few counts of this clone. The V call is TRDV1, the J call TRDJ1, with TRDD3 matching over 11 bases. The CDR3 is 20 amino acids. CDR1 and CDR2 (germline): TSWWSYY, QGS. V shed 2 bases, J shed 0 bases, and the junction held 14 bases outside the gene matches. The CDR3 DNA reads TGTGCTCTTGGGGAATACCGGGGGACTTACTGGGGGATATACACCGATAAACTCATCTTT. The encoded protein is CALGEYRGTYWGIYTDKLIF.

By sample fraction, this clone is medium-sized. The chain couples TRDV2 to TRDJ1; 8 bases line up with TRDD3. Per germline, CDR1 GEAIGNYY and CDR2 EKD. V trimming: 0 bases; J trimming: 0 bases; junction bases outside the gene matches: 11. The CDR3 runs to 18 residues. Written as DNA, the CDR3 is TGTGCCTGTGACACCCTCCAGGGGGATAGACCCTACACCGATAAACTCATCTTT. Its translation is CACDTLQGDRPYTDKLIF.

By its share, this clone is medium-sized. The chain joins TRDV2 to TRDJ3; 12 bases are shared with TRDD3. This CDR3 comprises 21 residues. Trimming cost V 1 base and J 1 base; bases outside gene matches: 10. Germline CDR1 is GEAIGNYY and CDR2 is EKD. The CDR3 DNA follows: TGTGCCTGTGACACTCTTCTGGGGGATACGCTCAAGTCCTGGGACACCCGACAGATGTTTTTC. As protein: CACDTLLGDTLKSWDTRQMFF.

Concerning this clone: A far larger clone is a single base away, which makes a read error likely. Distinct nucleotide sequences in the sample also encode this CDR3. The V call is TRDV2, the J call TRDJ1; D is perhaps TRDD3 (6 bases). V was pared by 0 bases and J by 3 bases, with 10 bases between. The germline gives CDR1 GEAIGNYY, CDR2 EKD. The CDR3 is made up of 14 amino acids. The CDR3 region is CACDTWGYADKLIF. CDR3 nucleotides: TGTGCCTGTGACACCTGGGGGTACGCCGATAAACTCATCTTT.

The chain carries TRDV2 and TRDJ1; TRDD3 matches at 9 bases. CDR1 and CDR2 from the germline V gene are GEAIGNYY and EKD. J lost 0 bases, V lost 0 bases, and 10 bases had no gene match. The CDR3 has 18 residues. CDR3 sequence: CACDTLDWGTPYTDKLIF. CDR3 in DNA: TGTGCCTGTGACACCTTGGACTGGGGGACCCCGTACACCGATAAACTCATCTTT.

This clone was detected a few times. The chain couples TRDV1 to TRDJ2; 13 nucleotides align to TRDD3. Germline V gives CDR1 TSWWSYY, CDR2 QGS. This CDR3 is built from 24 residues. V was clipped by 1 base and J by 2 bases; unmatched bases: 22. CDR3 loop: CALGEPTRTSAILGDTALTAQLFF. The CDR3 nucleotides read TGTGCTCTTGGGGAACCCACCAGAACCTCCGCTATACTGGGGGATACGGCCTTGACAGCACAACTCTTCTTT.

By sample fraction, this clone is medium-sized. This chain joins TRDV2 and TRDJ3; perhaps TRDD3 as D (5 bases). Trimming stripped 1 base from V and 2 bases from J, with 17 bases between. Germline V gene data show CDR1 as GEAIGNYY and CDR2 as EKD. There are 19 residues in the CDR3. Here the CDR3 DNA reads TGTGCCTGTGACACGGTTGGGATTTCGGCTACCTGGGACACCCGACAGATGTTTTTC. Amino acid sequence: CACDTVGISATWDTRQMFF.

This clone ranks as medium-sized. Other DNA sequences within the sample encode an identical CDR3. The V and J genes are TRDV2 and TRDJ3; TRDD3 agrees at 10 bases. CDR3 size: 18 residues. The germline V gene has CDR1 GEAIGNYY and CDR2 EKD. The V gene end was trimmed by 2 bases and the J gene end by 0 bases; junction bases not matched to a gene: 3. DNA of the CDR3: TGTGCCTGTGACATACTGGGGGATTCCTCCTGGGACACCCGACAGATGTTTTTC. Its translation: CACDILGDSSWDTRQMFF.

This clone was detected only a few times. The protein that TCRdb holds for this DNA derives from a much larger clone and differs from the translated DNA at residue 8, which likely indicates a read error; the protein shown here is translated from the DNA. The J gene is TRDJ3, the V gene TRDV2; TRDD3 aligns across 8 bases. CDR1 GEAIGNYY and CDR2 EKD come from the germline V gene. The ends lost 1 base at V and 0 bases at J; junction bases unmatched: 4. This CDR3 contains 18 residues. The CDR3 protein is CACDTGGCGSWDTRQMFF. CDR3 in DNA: TGTGCCTGTGACACTGGGGGATGCGGCTCCTGGGACACCCGACAGATGTTTTTC.

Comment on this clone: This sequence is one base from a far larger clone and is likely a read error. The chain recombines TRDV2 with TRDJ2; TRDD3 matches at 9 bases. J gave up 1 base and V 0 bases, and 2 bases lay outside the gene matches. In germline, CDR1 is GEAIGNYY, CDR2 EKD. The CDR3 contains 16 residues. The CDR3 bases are TGTGCCTGTGACACCGTGGGGGATATTTTGACAGCACAACTCTTCTTT. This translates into CACDTVGDILTAQLFF.

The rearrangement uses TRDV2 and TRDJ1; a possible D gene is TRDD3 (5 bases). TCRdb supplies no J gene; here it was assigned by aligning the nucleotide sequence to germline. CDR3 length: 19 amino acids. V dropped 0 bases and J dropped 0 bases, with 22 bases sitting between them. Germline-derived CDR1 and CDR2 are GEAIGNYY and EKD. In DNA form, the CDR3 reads TGTGCCTGTGACACCGTACCGGCGGGTCTGGGCCCGTACACCGATAAACTCATCTTT. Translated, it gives CACDTVPAGLGPYTDKLIF.

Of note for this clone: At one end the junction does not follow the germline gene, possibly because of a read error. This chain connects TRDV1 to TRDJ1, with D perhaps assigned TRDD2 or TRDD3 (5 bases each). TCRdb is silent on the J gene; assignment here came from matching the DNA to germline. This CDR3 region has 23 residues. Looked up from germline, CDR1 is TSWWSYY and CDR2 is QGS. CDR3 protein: CALGEPLFLTLLGFPVGTDELIF. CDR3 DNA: TGTGCTCTTGGGGAACCCCTTTTCCTTACCTTGCTGGGCTTTCCCGTGGGAACCGATGAACTCATCTTT.

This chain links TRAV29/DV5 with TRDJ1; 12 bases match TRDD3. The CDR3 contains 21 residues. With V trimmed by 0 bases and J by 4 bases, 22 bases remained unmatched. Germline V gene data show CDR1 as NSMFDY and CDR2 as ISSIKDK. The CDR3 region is CAASVSLRWGIRPNTIDKLIF. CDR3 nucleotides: TGTGCAGCAAGCGTTTCTCTACGCTGGGGGATACGTCCAAATACCATCGATAAACTCATCTTT.

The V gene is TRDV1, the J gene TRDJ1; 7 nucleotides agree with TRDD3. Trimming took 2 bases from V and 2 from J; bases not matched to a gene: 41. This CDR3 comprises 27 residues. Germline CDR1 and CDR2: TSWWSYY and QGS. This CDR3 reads CALGELSPLGLHAKPAWVGDGTDKLIF. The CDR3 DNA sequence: TGTGCTCTTGGGGAATTGTCTCCCCTGGGCCTTCACGCAAAACCGGCATGGGTGGGGGACGGGACCGATAAACTCATCTTT.